This T cell receptor (beta chain) was retrieved from a study of glioma-infiltrating T cells after dendritic cell vaccination. Study-level information: Samples are from glioblastoma patients in Phase I and II dendritic cell vaccine trials. General study points: Longer survival after dendritic cell vaccination followed higher pretreatment TIL content.

The CDR3 extends over 16 amino acids. Germline-derived CDR1 and CDR2 are MNHEY and SVGAGI. V was cut by 4 bases and J by 3 bases, with 13 bases left in between. To note about this clone: Its antigen is still unknown.

The PCR used 60 V beta and 13 J beta primers. Clones were read by immunoSEQ multiplex PCR, and TCRdb kept only the in-frame ones, dropping some. The sample includes approximately 84,000 clones, about nine tenths of them seen just once. V and J are TRBV6-5 and TRBJ1-6; a possible D gene is TRBD1 (5 bases). This receptor was identified in a human donor with glioblastoma. The specimen comprised blood, sampled before dendritic cell vaccination. The CDR3 reads CASSSRTGGYNSPLHF. The CDR3 nucleotides are TGTGCCAGCAGTTCTAGAACCGGGGGCTATAATTCACCCCTCCACTTT.